This TCR beta chain was found in a study of blood T cell repertoires in COVID-19. Study in general: The analysed material was cDNA or gDNA that came from T cells, B-cell-depleted T cells, or PBMCs.

Using immunoSEQ multiplex PCR, the repertoire was profiled, and TCRdb retains in-frame clones only, with some absent. The table has roughly 440,000 clones, around 88% seen once. The V and J ends lost 3 bases and 4 bases, in that order; junction bases with no gene match: 8. In germline, CDR1 is SGHTS, CDR2 YDEGEE. The CDR3 runs to 16 residues. Specimen: peripheral blood. The receptor's source is a woman in her fifties or sixties with COVID-19, enrolled during active disease. The gene calls are TRBV5-8 and TRBJ2-2; 8 positions agree with TRBD1. CDR3 sequence (DNA): TGTGCCAGCAGCTCGCTGGACAGGGCGGGCACCGGGGAGCTGTTTTTT. It translates to CASSSLDRAGTGELFF.